The TCR beta chain described here comes from a study of cytomegalovirus exposure and HLA in healthy donors. Overall study findings and caveats: Segments of the TCR beta V type were, in most cases, productive about 87% or about 30% of the time in an earlier analysis.

The germline V gene has CDR1 LGHNA and CDR2 YNFKEQ. The CDR3 sequence is 16 residues long. The V gene lost 0 bases and the J gene lost 0 bases, with 9 bases spanning the gap. 13 Jbeta primers and 60 Vbeta primers were used for the PCR. Clones were sequenced by immunoSEQ multiplex PCR, and TCRdb holds only the in-frame ones, with some missing. The repertoire table contains tens of thousands of clones. Of note for this clone: Antigen unknown.

The chain employs TRBV4-2 and TRBJ2-1, with a possible D match to TRBD2 (5 bases). The specimen was PBMCs. The TCR was taken from a woman between 35 and 50 years old in good health and CMV-seropositive. The CDR3 DNA sequence: TGTGCCAGCAGCCAAGATCTAGGGAGCTCCTACAATGAGCAGTTCTTC. The encoded protein is CASSQDLGSSYNEQFF.